Only one count was recorded for the clone carrying this T cell receptor (beta chain). Its matching antigen is unknown. The data derive from a study of lymphopenia after photon versus proton radiotherapy. Points from the study as a whole: Only patients who died were analyzed for survival; proton advantage is unproven. Photon-treated patients lost naive T cells and TCR diversity; proton-treated stayed stable.

CDR3 size: 15 residues. The V end was cut by 1 base, the J end by 1 base, with 11 bases between. Germline V gives CDR1 LGHNA, CDR2 YSLEER. Profiled with immunoSEQ multiplex PCR; TCRdb holds only in-frame clones, not every one. The table lists some 26,000 clones, over 80% of them singletons, with more than 3% in the top ten. This rearrangement joins TRBV4-3 to TRBJ2-7; D remains unclear. The TCR was taken from a woman between 50 and 59 years old with pancreatic cancer. Sequenced material: peripheral blood, taken from a patient treated with photon-based radiotherapy. In DNA form, the CDR3 reads TGCGCCAGCAGCCAAGGTCCAGGTGGGTCCTACGAGCAGTACTTC. It codes for CASSQGPGGSYEQYF.